This T cell receptor (beta chain) was obtained from a study of cytomegalovirus exposure and HLA in healthy donors. PCR employed 60 Vbeta and 13 Jbeta primers. Clones were sequenced by immunoSEQ multiplex PCR, and TCRdb holds only the in-frame ones, with some missing. The sample has roughly 110,000 clones, 71% seen once; the top ten hold about 2.5%. Sequencing was carried out using PBMCs. The TCR was taken from a female donor in good health and CMV-seronegative.

This CDR3 reads CASSPRPGDTQYF. CDR3 bases: TGTGCCAGCAGCCCTAGGCCGGGAGATACGCAGTATTTT. V and J are TRBV7-3 and TRBJ2-3; D is undetermined. Trimming left V 5 bases short and J 5 bases short, with 11 bases between. In germline, CDR1 is SGHTA, CDR2 FQGTGA. The CDR3 consists of 13 residues.